This is a list of T cell receptor beta chains from one sample in a study of blood T cell repertoires in COVID-19. Assay: immunoSEQ multiplex PCR; the TCRdb copy retains only in-frame clones and omits some. The repertoire holds under 250,000 clones, approximately 90% seen once, with more than 0.7% in the top ten. What was sequenced was peripheral blood. Every receptor here comes from a man aged 55-75 years with COVID-19, enrolled during active disease. CDR3s include the opening cysteine and the closing phenylalanine or tryptophan. A D gene is named only where the DNA matches it firmly. Not every row has a clone size; where given, it reads once, few, many or a size class.

>once|TRBV6-5|TRBD1|TRBJ2-2
TGTGCCAGCAATTCCGGGACAGGGAACACCGGGGAGCTGTTTTTT
CASNSGTGNTGELFF
>-|TRBV11-2|-|TRBJ2-7
TGTGCCAGCAGCTTAGATATAGTCAACTACGAGCAGTACTTC
CASSLDIVNYEQYF
>-|TRBV7-2|TRBD1|TRBJ2-7
TGTGCCAGCAGTCTATTGATGACGGGACAGACCTTTTTC
CASSLLMTGQTFF
>-|TRBV19|-|TRBJ2-4
TGTGCCAGTAGTATAGGAGGAGGGCAGGGTATCGACATTCAGTACTTC
CASSIGGGQGIDIQYF
>-|TRBV9|-|TRBJ2-7
TGTGCCAGCAGCGTGGGGGAGGGGGTACCCTACGAGCAGTACTTC
CASSVGEGVPYEQYF
>-|TRBV7-2|TRBD2|TRBJ2-7
TGTGCCAGCAGCTTTACCGGGACTAGCGGGGGCCGCTCCTACGAGCAGTACTTC
CASSFTGTSGGRSYEQYF
>-|TRBV30|TRBD2|TRBJ2-3
TGTGCCTGGAGTGTTAGGCGGGGGGCCCATACGCAGTATTTT
CAWSVRRGAHTQYF
>-|TRBV7-2|TRBD1|TRBJ1-3
TGTGCCAGCAGCCCCGGACAGGGATACACCATATATTTT
CASSPGQGYTIYF
>-|TRBV7-2|-|TRBJ2-5
TGTGCCAGCAGCTCCGGTGGGGCTGGGCAAGAGACCCAGTACTTC
CASSSGGAGQETQYF
>-|TRBV6-5|-|TRBJ1-4
TGTGCCAGCCGACAGGTTTTTAATGAAAAACTGTTTTTT
CASRQVFNEKLFF
>once|TRBV10-3|TRBD1|TRBJ2-1
TGTGCCATCAGTGAGTCTGTAGGACAGGGCTACTACAATGAGCAGTTCTTC
CAISESVGQGYYNEQFF
>-|TRBV7-3|TRBD1|TRBJ2-4
TGTGCCAGCAGCGAAGGACAGGGGATCGGCAAAAACATTCAGTACTTC
CASSEGQGIGKNIQYF
>-|TRBV18|TRBD1|TRBJ2-6
TGTGCCAGCTCACCCGGGACAGCCAGCTCTGGGGCCAACGTCCTGACTTTC
CASSPGTASSGANVLTF
>-|TRBV3-1/TRBV3-2|-|TRBJ1-2
TGTGCCAGCGGAGGGCTTGACTATGGCTACACCTTC
CASGGLDYGYTF
>-|TRBV14|TRBD1|TRBJ2-3
TGTGCCAGCAGCCTCAGACAGGGGTCAGATACGCAGTATTTT
CASSLRQGSDTQYF
>-|TRBV28|TRBD2|TRBJ2-7
TGTGCCAGCAGCACGGGACTAGCGGGGAGTCCCTACGAGCAGTACTTC
CASSTGLAGSPYEQYF
>-|TRBV5-6|-|TRBJ2-1
TGTGCCAGCAGCTTGAGGGGCAGGTCGGACGATGAGCAGTTCTTC
CASSLRGRSDDEQFF
>-|TRBV3-1/TRBV3-2|-|TRBJ1-1
TGTGCCAGCAGCCAAGTCCAGGAGAACACTGAAGCTTTCTTT
CASSQVQENTEAFF
>-|TRBV12-3/TRBV12-4|TRBD2|TRBJ2-7
TGTGCCAGCAGTCGGACTAGCGCCGAGCAGTACTTC
CASSRTSAEQYF
>-|TRBV28|-|TRBJ2-3
TGTGCCAGCAGTTTATGGGGGGCAGGGGCAGATACGCAGTATTTT
CASSLWGAGADTQYF
>-|TRBV7-4|-|TRBJ2-7
TGTGCCAGCACCCTGGAGCAGCGAGGCTACGAGCAGTACTTC
CASTLEQRGYEQYF
>-|TRBV19|-|TRBJ1-2
TGTGCCAGTAGTATAATCTCCAGTAACTATGGCTACACCTTC
CASSIISSNYGYTF
>-|TRBV6-6|TRBD1|TRBJ2-7
TGTGCCAGCAGTTACCAGGGACAGGGGTTCTACGAGCAGTACTTC
CASSYQGQGFYEQYF
>-|TRBV7-2|-|TRBJ1-5
TGTGCCAGCAGCCCCAATAAGCAGCGGCCCCAGCATTTT
CASSPNKQRPQHF
>-|TRBV6-5|-|TRBJ2-1
TGTGCCAGCAGTTACCAACTTTCCATGGAGCAGTTCTTC
CASSYQLSMEQFF
>-|TRBV5-1|-|TRBJ2-1
TGCGCCAGCAGCGGGACTCAAACCTACAATGAGCAGTTCTTC
CASSGTQTYNEQFF
>-|TRBV20-1|-|TRBJ1-3
TGCAGTGCTAGTAAGCAGGGTACTGGAAACACCATATATTTT
CSASKQGTGNTIYF
>-|TRBV18|TRBD1|TRBJ1-1
TGTGCCAGCTCACCACCGGGACAGGGAGGGAATGAAGCTTTCTTT
CASSPPGQGGNEAFF
>-|TRBV10-3|TRBD2|TRBJ2-7
TGTGCCATCAGCGGACTAGCGGGAAATGACGAGCAGTACTTC
CAISGLAGNDEQYF
>-|TRBV6-6|-|TRBJ1-3
TGTGCCAGCAGTTCCGTTAGACAGGTTATGGGAAACACCATATATTTT
CASSSVRQVMGNTIYF
>-|TRBV6-6|-|TRBJ1-1
TGTGCCAGCAGTGACCCACAGGGAATTAACACTGAAGCTTTCTTT
CASSDPQGINTEAFF
>-|TRBV6-5|TRBD2|TRBJ2-7
TGTGCCAGCAGTTCCTCGGGAGGGGCACACCCTTACGAGCAGTACTTC
CASSSSGGAHPYEQYF